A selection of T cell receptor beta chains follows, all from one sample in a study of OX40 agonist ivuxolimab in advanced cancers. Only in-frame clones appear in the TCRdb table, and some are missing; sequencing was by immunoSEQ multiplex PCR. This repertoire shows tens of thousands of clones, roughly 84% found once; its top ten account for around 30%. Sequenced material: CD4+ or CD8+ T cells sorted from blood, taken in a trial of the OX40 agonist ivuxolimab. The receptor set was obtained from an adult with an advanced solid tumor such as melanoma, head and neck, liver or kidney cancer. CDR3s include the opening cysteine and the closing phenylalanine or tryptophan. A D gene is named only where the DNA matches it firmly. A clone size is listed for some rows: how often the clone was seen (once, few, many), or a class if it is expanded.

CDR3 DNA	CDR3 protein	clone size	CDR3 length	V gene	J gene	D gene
TGTGCCAGCAGTTTTGGAAGGGGGAATCAGCCCCAGCATTTT	CASSFGRGNQPQHF	NA	14	TRBV28	TRBJ1-5	NA
TGTGCCAGCAGTTACCGGTGGACCTCCAGCTCCTACGAGCAGTACTTC	CASSYRWTSSSYEQYF	NA	16	TRBV6-5	TRBJ2-7	NA
TGCGCCAGCAGCGTAGCGGGATCTAGCACAGATACGCAGTATTTT	CASSVAGSSTDTQYF	NA	15	TRBV5-1	TRBJ2-3	TRBD2
TGTGCCAGCAGTGCCGGGACACATAGCACAGATACGCAGTATTTT	CASSAGTHSTDTQYF	NA	15	TRBV2	TRBJ2-3	NA
TGCAGCGTTGATTGGGACAGGGCGATTGAGCAGTTCTTC	CSVDWDRAIEQFF	NA	13	TRBV29-1	TRBJ2-1	TRBD1
TGTGCCAGCAGCACCAGACTAGCGGGAGGGTTCGAGCAGTACTTC	CASSTRLAGGFEQYF	NA	15	TRBV4-2	TRBJ2-7	TRBD2
TGTGCCAGCAGTGAATATACGGGGCAGTACTTC	CASSEYTGQYF	NA	11	TRBV28	TRBJ2-7	NA
TGTGCCAGCAGTGAATATGGGGCCGGAGGGGATGGCTACACCTTC	CASSEYGAGGDGYTF	NA	15	TRBV6-1	TRBJ1-2	NA
TGTGCCACCAGCCCCAGAACAGGGCCTCTAGCCAAAAACATTCAGTACTTC	CATSPRTGPLAKNIQYF	NA	17	TRBV15	TRBJ2-4	NA
TGTGCCAGCAGTGGGAATCCCGGGTCCTCCTACGAGCAGTACTTC	CASSGNPGSSYEQYF	NA	15	TRBV25-1	TRBJ2-7	NA
TGTGCCAGCAGCTGGCTAGCGGGAGGAACCTACGAGCAGTACTTC	CASSWLAGGTYEQYF	NA	15	TRBV7-2	TRBJ2-7	TRBD2
TGTGCCAGCAGTCCCTATCCAAGGGAAGGGGGTTCACCCCTCCACTTT	CASSPYPREGGSPLHF	NA	16	TRBV27	TRBJ1-6	NA
TGTGCCAGTACAGGGGAGGTGGGACAGCCCCAGCATTTT	CASTGEVGQPQHF	NA	13	TRBV19	TRBJ1-5	NA
TGTGCCGCCTTGAACCCCACTCTAGCGGGGGGGCATAATGAGCAGTTCTTC	CAALNPTLAGGHNEQFF	once	17	TRBV10-3	TRBJ2-1	TRBD2
TGTGCCAGCAGCTTAGTAGGGATGGAAAACACCATATATTTT	CASSLVGMENTIYF	NA	14	TRBV7-2	TRBJ1-3	NA
TGTGCCAGCAGCTTACGTGGCAGGCCGAACACCGGGGAGCTGTTTTTT	CASSLRGRPNTGELFF	NA	16	TRBV11-3	TRBJ2-2	NA
TGTGCCAGCAGATCTACAGGGGGTTATAATGAAAAACTGTTTTTT	CASRSTGGYNEKLFF	NA	15	TRBV7-9	TRBJ1-4	TRBD1
TGTGCCAGCAGCGTAGCAGCCGCGACAGGGAACACTGAAGCTTTCTTT	CASSVAAATGNTEAFF	NA	16	TRBV9	TRBJ1-1	NA
TGCGCCAGCAGCTTGGGCCCTGCAGGAGAGCAGTTCTTC	CASSLGPAGEQFF	NA	13	TRBV5-1	TRBJ2-1	NA
TGTGCCTTAGCGGGATTTGATGGCTACACCTTC	CALAGFDGYTF	NA	11	TRBV19	TRBJ1-2	NA
TGTGCCAGTAGTGCCCCCGGGACGAGCGGCTACACCTTC	CASSAPGTSGYTF	NA	13	TRBV19	TRBJ1-2	NA
TGTGCCAGCTCACTAGACAGGGAATACGAGCAGTACTTC	CASSLDREYEQYF	NA	13	TRBV18	TRBJ2-7	TRBD1
TGCAGCGTTGCTGAGGGTACGAACACTGAAGCTTTCTTT	CSVAEGTNTEAFF	few	13	TRBV29-1	TRBJ1-1	NA
TGTGCCAGCAGTTACTCGATAAGGGGTGGTCAGCCCCAGCATTTT	CASSYSIRGGQPQHF	NA	15	TRBV6-5	TRBJ1-5	NA
TGTGCCAGCAGTTTCGGGACAGGGGGCTCTGTGGGCTACACCTTC	CASSFGTGGSVGYTF	NA	15	TRBV6-5	TRBJ1-2	TRBD1
TGTGCCAGCAGTTCCCGTACAGGTTTTAATGAAAAACTGTTTTTT	CASSSRTGFNEKLFF	few	15	TRBV28	TRBJ1-4	NA
TGTGCCAGCAGCGGCGGGACAGGGTTTACCTACGAGCAGTACTTC	CASSGGTGFTYEQYF	NA	15	TRBV11-2	TRBJ2-7	TRBD1
TGTGCCAGCAGCGGAGCATTACCGACAGGGTTTCCCTTAAACACCATATATTTT	CASSGALPTGFPLNTIYF	NA	18	TRBV9	TRBJ1-3	TRBD1
TGTGCCAGCAGGGCCCCCGGGAGTAGCAATCAGCCCCAGCATTTT	CASRAPGSSNQPQHF	NA	15	TRBV6-5	TRBJ1-5	NA
TGTGCCAGCTCACCGGACAGCAACTACGAGCAGTACTTC	CASSPDSNYEQYF	NA	13	TRBV18	TRBJ2-7	NA
TGTGCTAGTGGTTTTATCCGGGACCTTGAGCAGTTCTTC	CASGFIRDLEQFF	once	13	TRBV12-5	TRBJ2-1	NA
TGTGCCAGCAGCTGGGGGACAGGGGACTACGAGCAGTACTTC	CASSWGTGDYEQYF	NA	14	TRBV5-5	TRBJ2-7	TRBD1
TGTGCCAGCAGCGCGGACGTGGCCTATGGCTACACCTTC	CASSADVAYGYTF	NA	13	TRBV6-5	TRBJ1-2	NA
TGTGCCATCAGCCAGGGCTACGAGCAGTACTTC	CAISQGYEQYF	NA	11	TRBV6-1	TRBJ2-7	NA
TGTGCCAGCAGGAGGGAAAGCTCCTACAATGAGCAGTTCTTC	CASRRESSYNEQFF	NA	14	TRBV2	TRBJ2-1	NA
TGTGCCAGTAGTATAGGACAAGTCGGCAATCAGCCCCAGCATTTT	CASSIGQVGNQPQHF	NA	15	TRBV19	TRBJ1-5	NA
TGTGCCAGCAGCTCCGGGAACCAGCCCCAGCATTTT	CASSSGNQPQHF	NA	12	TRBV7-6	TRBJ1-5	NA
TGTGCCAGCAGCCCCGGTGGAGTCAGCGGTGGCTACACCTTC	CASSPGGVSGGYTF	NA	14	TRBV5-5	TRBJ1-2	NA
TGTGCCAGCAAGGATAACGGATCCTACGAGCAGTACTTC	CASKDNGSYEQYF	NA	13	TRBV2	TRBJ2-7	NA
TGCGCCAGCAGTGACCTCCGATCGGGAGATTTCGGCTACGAGCAGTACTTC	CASSDLRSGDFGYEQYF	NA	17	TRBV10-2	TRBJ2-7	NA
TGTGCCAGCTCACCCAGGGATAATTCGGCGCCAGGACTAAGCACAGATACGCAGTATTTT	CASSPRDNSAPGLSTDTQYF	NA	20	TRBV18	TRBJ2-3	NA
TGTGCCACCAGCAGAGGAGGGGGCGTAGAGACCCAGTACTTC	CATSRGGGVETQYF	NA	14	TRBV15	TRBJ2-5	TRBD1
TGTGCCACTACCCTGGGGTTGAACACTGAAGCTTTCTTT	CATTLGLNTEAFF	few	13	TRBV2	TRBJ1-1	NA
TGTGCCAGCAGCGCGGGTCGCAATCAGCCCCAGCATTTT	CASSAGRNQPQHF	NA	13	TRBV5-6	TRBJ1-5	NA
TGTGCCAGTAGTGCCCGGACAGGGACCTACGAGCAGTACTTC	CASSARTGTYEQYF	NA	14	TRBV19	TRBJ2-7	TRBD1
TGTGCCAGCAGAGCGGGGGGGTCCCAAGAGACCCAGTACTTC	CASRAGGSQETQYF	NA	14	TRBV6-6	TRBJ2-5	TRBD2
TGCAGTGCGAGTGTAGGGCTCGAGGGAGAGACCCAGTACTTC	CSASVGLEGETQYF	once	14	TRBV29-1	TRBJ2-5	NA
TGTGCCAGCAGCGGAGGGTTGGAACAGCCCCAGCATTTT	CASSGGLEQPQHF	NA	13	TRBV7-9	TRBJ1-5	NA
TGTGCCGGACAGGACGGCTCCTACGAGCAGTACTTC	CAGQDGSYEQYF	NA	12	TRBV2	TRBJ2-7	TRBD1
TGTGCCAGCAGCTCCTCTTGGGGGGACCGCTTCTACGAGCAGTACTTC	CASSSSWGDRFYEQYF	NA	16	TRBV5-4	TRBJ2-7	NA
TGTGCCAGCACCGGACGGACAAGTGGAGGCTACGAGCAGTACTTC	CASTGRTSGGYEQYF	NA	15	TRBV25-1	TRBJ2-7	NA
TGTGCCAGCAGTTCGACAGCTGAAGCTTTCTTT	CASSSTAEAFF	once	11	TRBV28	TRBJ1-1	NA
TGTGCCAGCAGTCCATACAATGAGCAGTTCTTC	CASSPYNEQFF	NA	11	TRBV2	TRBJ2-1	NA
TGTGCCAGCAGCCAACTGAGGTATCGTTTCGGGCAGGGAAGAAACGAGCAGTACTTC	CASSQLRYRFGQGRNEQYF	medium-sized	19	TRBV7-2	TRBJ2-7	NA
TGTGCTAGTGGTTTATCCGGGACAGGACTAAACATTCAGTACTTC	CASGLSGTGLNIQYF	NA	15	TRBV12-5	TRBJ2-4	TRBD1